This record covers a single T cell receptor beta chain. The data originate from a study of blood T cell repertoires in COVID-19. Study in general: In each case, the material was cDNA or gDNA derived from T cells, B-cell-depleted T cells, or PBMCs.

The data were produced by immunoSEQ multiplex PCR, yet TCRdb's version contains in-frame clones alone and is incomplete. The sample has about 69,000 clones; about 90% are singletons. Looked up from germline, CDR1 is MNHNS and CDR2 is SASEGT. The V end was cut by 0 bases, the J end by 4 bases, with 6 bases between. The CDR3 covers 13 residues. The specimen sequenced was peripheral blood. This TCR was sampled from a man in his forties with COVID-19, enrolled during active disease. The V gene is TRBV6-1, the J gene TRBJ1-2; D is uncertain. CDR3 in amino acids: CASSEAHSYGYTF. In nucleotides, the CDR3 is TGTGCCAGCAGTGAAGCGCACTCCTATGGCTACACCTTC.